One sample yielded the 21 T cell receptor beta chains listed below, sequenced in a study of OX40 agonist ivuxolimab in advanced cancers. The protocol was immunoSEQ multiplex PCR, while the TCRdb copy is restricted to in-frame clones and leaves out a portion. This sample has over 55,000 clones; 80% occur once, and the top ten carry approximately 8%. The material sequenced was CD4+ or CD8+ T cells sorted from blood, taken in a trial of the OX40 agonist ivuxolimab. The receptors were gathered from an adult with an advanced solid tumor such as melanoma, head and neck, liver or kidney cancer.

This chain links TRBV9 with TRBJ2-1; 8 bases line up with TRBD2. Germline CDR1 and CDR2: SGDLS and YYNGEE. V lost 3 bases, J lost 4 bases, and 12 bases stayed unmatched. The CDR3 is 17 amino acids. In nucleotides, the CDR3 is TGTGCCAGCAGCGACCCCCGGGAGGTAGCGGGATACAATGAGCAGTTCTTC. This gives the protein CASSDPREVAGYNEQFF.

This clone was counted once. The chain has TRBV29-1 and TRBJ2-2, with D hard to call. Per the germline V gene, CDR1 is SQVTM and CDR2 is ANQGSEA. This CDR3 is built from 11 residues. V lost 7 bases, J lost 4 bases, and 7 bases lay in between. CDR3 nucleotides: TGCAGCGCCACAACCACCGGGGAGCTGTTTTTT. Residues: CSATTTGELFF.

This clone is a singleton in its sample. The V gene is TRBV28, the J gene TRBJ1-1; D ambiguous. Germline V lookup: CDR1 MDHEN, CDR2 SYDVKM. The CDR3 is 14 amino acids. Trimming shortened V by 4 bases and J by 6 bases, and 15 bases separated the two germline ends. CDR3 loop: CASSYSYKLAEAFF. CDR3 coding DNA: TGTGCCAGCAGTTATTCATATAAGCTCGCTGAAGCTTTCTTT.

This chain links TRBV4-2 with TRBJ1-1; D is perhaps TRBD1 (6 bases). CDR3 length equals 14 residues. Trimming pared 0 bases from V and 3 bases from J, leaving 8 bases between. Germline V CDR1 and CDR2: LGHNA, YNFKEQ. CDR3 sequence reads: CASSQEGADTEAFF. The CDR3 region has the DNA TGTGCCAGCAGCCAAGAGGGGGCTGACACTGAAGCTTTCTTT.

The chain employs TRBV6-5 and TRBJ2-3; D is possibly TRBD2 (5 bases). Germline loops: CDR1 MNHEY, CDR2 SVGAGI. CDR3 length: 12 amino acids. Trimming pared 6 bases from V and 2 bases from J, leaving 6 bases between. CDR3 region: CASSGLTDTQYF. In DNA, the CDR3 is TGTGCCAGCAGCGGACTCACAGATACGCAGTATTTT.

The chain employs TRBV29-1 and TRBJ2-5; TRBD1 matches at 7 bases. Trimming at V came to 5 bases and at J to 4 bases, leaving 7 bases not matched to a gene. The germline V gene encodes CDR1 SQVTM and CDR2 ANQGSEA. This CDR3 is 13 amino acids long. The CDR3 nucleotides are TGCAGCGTTCCGTACAGGGACAGAGAGACCCAGTACTTC. Translated: CSVPYRDRETQYF. Variable domain in full (rest from reference TRBV29-1 and TRBJ2-5): SAVISQKPSRDICQRGTSLTIQCQVDSQVTMMFWYRQQPGQSLTLIATANQGSEATYESGFVIDKFPISRPNLTFSTLTVSNMSPEDSSIYLCSVPYRDRETQYFGPGTRLLVL.

The V gene is TRBV6-5, the J gene TRBJ1-2; 9 bases are shared with TRBD1. With V trimmed by 6 bases and J by 5 bases, 7 bases remained unmatched. CDR1 MNHEY and CDR2 SVGAGI come from the germline V gene. The CDR3 loop spans 14 amino acids. The CDR3 DNA is TGTGCCAGCAGGGGGACAGGGACCGAATATGGCTACACCTTC. This gives the protein CASRGTGTEYGYTF.

The chain joins TRBV10-3 to TRBJ1-2, with 11 bases that match TRBD1. V lost 5 bases, J lost 5 bases, and 10 bases stayed unmatched. This CDR3 contains 16 residues. Looked up from germline, CDR1 is ENHRY and CDR2 is SYGVKD. The CDR3 protein is CAISTWTGGQNYGYTF. CDR3 nucleotide sequence: TGTGCCATCAGTACTTGGACAGGGGGCCAGAATTATGGCTACACCTTC.

This chain links TRBV5-8 with TRBJ1-5, with a possible D match to TRBD1 (5 bases). The germline gives CDR1 SGHTS, CDR2 YDEGEE. The CDR3 extends over 14 amino acids. Trimming stripped 4 bases from V and 6 bases from J, with 14 bases between. CDR3 amino acids: CASSKRGRVQPQHF. The CDR3 nucleotides read TGTGCCAGCAGCAAGCGGGGCAGGGTTCAGCCCCAGCATTTT.

This chain connects TRBV5-6 to TRBJ1-6, with D perhaps matching TRBD1 (5 bases). Trimming took off 2 bases at V and 3 bases at J, with 15 bases between the two ends. There are 17 residues in the CDR3. Germline V gene sequence: CDR1 SGHDT, CDR2 YYEEEE. As DNA, the CDR3 is TGTGCCAGCAGCTTCGGCGGGGCAGGAGGCTATAATTCACCCCTCCACTTT. Protein sequence: CASSFGGAGGYNSPLHF.

In this sample, this clone turned up once. The V call is TRBV9, the J call TRBJ2-7; D is unresolved. Trimming cost V 7 bases and J 1 base, with 27 bases left between them. The germline V gene has CDR1 SGDLS and CDR2 YYNGEE. The CDR3 length is 18 residues. In DNA form, the CDR3 reads TGTGCCAGCGGGAAATCCAGCCTACATCCTATGGAATCCTACGAGCAGTACTTC. Amino acids: CASGKSSLHPMESYEQYF.

J is TRBJ1-2 and V is TRBV9; D is ambiguous. The V gene's germline CDR1 is SGDLS and CDR2 YYNGEE. There are 13 residues in the CDR3. V shed 0 bases and J shed 1 base, with 4 bases lying between them. The CDR3 DNA reads TGTGCCAGCAGCGTAGAGAGTAACTATGGCTACACCTTC. Protein: CASSVESNYGYTF.

This chain connects TRBV5-4 to TRBJ2-7, with D hard to call. This CDR3 comprises 13 residues. The germline V gene has CDR1 SGHNT and CDR2 YYREEE (reference sequence). V was cut by 0 bases and J by 2 bases, with 6 bases left in between. The CDR3 nucleotides are TGTGCCAGCAGCTTGGCCTACCCCTACGAGCAGTACGTC. Encoded protein: CASSLAYPYEQYV.

The chain joins TRBV4-2 to TRBJ2-7, with TRBD2 identical over 7 bases. V was clipped by 3 bases and J by 2 bases; unmatched bases: 10. Germline lookup yields CDR1 LGHNA and CDR2 YNFKEQ. The CDR3 loop spans 16 amino acids. CDR3 DNA: TGTGCCAGCAGCCAGGGGACCGGGACTATACCCTACGAGCAGTACTTC. Translation gives CASSQGTGTIPYEQYF.

The gene calls are TRBV7-2 and TRBJ1-2; D is uncertain. In germline, CDR1 is SGHTA, CDR2 FQGNSA. V was pared by 5 bases and J by 8 bases, with 12 bases between. This CDR3 is built from 12 residues. CDR3 protein: CASSPRTGGYTF. In nucleotides, the CDR3 is TGTGCCAGCAGCCCCCGGACGGGAGGCTACACCTTC.

The chain recombines TRBV10-3 with TRBJ1-4; TRBD1 might be the D (5 bases). The CDR3 length is 15 residues. The germline V gene encodes CDR1 ENHRY and CDR2 SYGVKD. Trimming left V 4 bases short and J 2 bases short, with 11 bases between. The CDR3 reads CAISGAGGTNEKLFF. CDR3 coding DNA: TGTGCCATCAGTGGCGCCGGGGGGACTAATGAAAAACTGTTTTTT.

The table lists this clone with a few counts. The V and J genes are TRBV6-6 and TRBJ2-2, with D perhaps TRBD1 or TRBD2 (5 bases each). The CDR3 consists of 11 residues. From germline, CDR1 is MNHNY and CDR2 SVGAGI (reference sequence). The V and J ends lost 8 bases and 6 bases respectively, with 7 bases between them. DNA of the CDR3: TGTGCCAGCCGAGGGGCCGGGGAGCTGTTTTTT. Its translation is CASRGAGELFF.

The V gene is TRBV7-7, the J gene TRBJ1-5; D is perhaps TRBD1 (5 bases). V lost 4 bases, J lost 5 bases, and 15 bases lay in between. Germline V CDR1 and CDR2: SSHAT, FNYEAQ (reference sequence). The CDR3 runs 15 residues. CDR3 sequence reads: CASSSRGGIYQPQHF. The CDR3 DNA follows: TGTGCCAGCAGCTCCCGTGGGGGGATATATCAGCCCCAGCATTTT.

The chain couples TRBV5-1 to TRBJ2-1; TRBD2 matches at 8 bases. The CDR3 sequence is 15 residues long. V lost 2 bases to trimming and J lost 4 bases; unmatched junction nucleotides: 5. The germline CDR1 and CDR2 sequences are SGHRS and YFSETQ. Here the CDR3 DNA reads TGCGCCAGCAGCTTCTCTAGCGGGCGGTACAATGAGCAGTTCTTC. This translates into CASSFSSGRYNEQFF. Complete variable domain (other parts from reference TRBV5-1 and TRBJ2-1): KAGVTQTPRYLIKTRGQQVTLSCSPISGHRSVSWYQQTPGQGLQFLFEYFSETQRNKGNFPGRFSGRQFSNSRSEMNVSTLELGDSALYLCASSFSSGRYNEQFFGPGTRLTVL.

The V and J genes are TRBV18 and TRBJ2-7, with unresolved D. Germline V gene data show CDR1 as KGHSH and CDR2 as LQKENI. V lost 0 bases and J 5 bases, leaving 5 bases between the germline ends. The CDR3 length is 12 residues. The CDR3 coding sequence is TGTGCCAGCTCACCACCATCCAACGAGCAGTACTTC. Its translation: CASSPPSNEQYF.

The V call is TRBV5-1, the J call TRBJ2-1; D may correspond to TRBD1 or TRBD2 (5 bases each). This CDR3 comprises 15 residues. Trimming stripped 1 base from V and 6 bases from J, with 14 bases between. Germline-derived CDR1 and CDR2 are SGHRS and YFSETQ. The CDR3 loop is CASSLWSGAGNEQFF. In nucleotides, the CDR3 is TGCGCCAGCAGCTTGTGGTCTGGGGCGGGCAATGAGCAGTTCTTC. Together with reference TRBV5-1 and TRBJ2-1, the CDR3 gives the full variable domain: KAGVTQTPRYLIKTRGQQVTLSCSPISGHRSVSWYQQTPGQGLQFLFEYFSETQRNKGNFPGRFSGRQFSNSRSEMNVSTLELGDSALYLCASSLWSGAGNEQFFGPGTRLTVL.